This T cell receptor (beta chain) was sequenced during a study of CD8+ T cells in alopecia areata. General study results and limits: The link between baseline CD8+ expansion and response remains uncertain with one nonresponder.

About this clone: Antigen: not known.

Investigators isolated RNA and reverse transcribed it into cDNA to act as the sequencing template. Libraries were prepared by immunoSEQ multiplex PCR; TCRdb keeps only in-frame clonotypes and omits some of them. The sample has roughly 60,000 clones; 46% are singletons. The V gene's germline CDR1 is PRHDT and CDR2 FYEKMQ (reference sequence). Between the trimmed V and J ends, which lost 2 bases and 5 bases, there was a span of 14 bases. CDR3 length equals 15 residues. Documented treatment: oral pan-JAK inhibitor, 5-10 mg twice daily. The material sequenced was CD8+ T cells sorted from blood, taken at approximately week 36, from a patient treated with tofacitinib. The TCR comes from a human donor with alopecia areata. The V gene is TRBV13, the J gene TRBJ2-3; TRBD1 or TRBD2 may be the D gene (7 bases each). CDR3 amino acids: CASSLTAGQRDTQYF. The CDR3 bases are TGTGCCAGCAGCTTAACAGCGGGACAGAGAGATACGCAGTATTTT. The whole variable domain, filled in from reference TRBV13 and TRBJ2-3, reads AAGVIQSPRHLIKEKRETATLKCYPIPRHDTVYWYQQGPGQDPQFLISFYEKMQSDKGSIPDRFSAQQFSDYHSELNMSSLELGDSALYFCASSLTAGQRDTQYFGPGTRLTVL.